The present TCR beta chain was sequenced within a study of CD8+ T cells in alopecia areata. Overall study: Each of the treated patients was given oral tofacitinib, 5 to 10 mg twice daily, for moderate-to-severe alopecia areata.

General study results and limits: Lesional scalp displayed greater clonality than normal scalp, most notably in alopecia totalis/universalis. Unlike in mice, where it was clearer, TCR sharing across patients was less clear, possibly HLA-related.

Treatment here: oral pan-JAK inhibitor, 5-10 mg twice daily. cDNA prepared by RNA extraction and subsequent reverse transcription served as the template for sequencing. Some clones are missing from TCRdb's copy, which holds only in-frame ones; the method was immunoSEQ multiplex PCR. Here the sample spans 170,000 or so clones, roughly 62% being singletons. Turning to this clone: The antigen remains unidentified.

This clonotype was sampled from a human donor with alopecia areata. The sequencing here drew on CD8+ T cells sorted from blood, taken at week 24, from a patient treated with tofacitinib.

The CDR3 reads CASSPGGFYNEQFF. The DNA of the CDR3 is TGTGCCAGCAGCCCAGGTGGGTTCTACAATGAGCAGTTCTTC. The V gene is TRBV13, the J gene TRBJ2-1, with D uncertain. Trimming pared 5 bases from V and 3 bases from J, leaving 11 bases between. This CDR3 contains 14 residues. Germline V gene lookup returns CDR1 PRHDT and CDR2 FYEKMQ (reference sequence).